This T cell receptor beta chain was obtained from a study of cytomegalovirus exposure and HLA in healthy donors. The PCR was carried out with 60 Vbeta primers and 13 Jbeta primers. The protocol was immunoSEQ multiplex PCR, while the TCRdb copy is restricted to in-frame clones and leaves out a portion. Of approximately 110,000 clones listed, over 65% are singletons. Germline lookup yields CDR1 SNHLY and CDR2 FYNNEI. CDR3 length equals 13 residues. V shed 6 bases and J shed 4 bases, with 9 bases lying between them. This clonotype was obtained from a woman aged 25 to 39 in good health and CMV-seronegative. The sequenced sample consisted of PBMCs. The chain is built from TRBV2 and TRBJ1-4, with D perhaps TRBD1 (6 bases). CDR3 loop: CASRQGFNEKLFF. Here the CDR3 DNA reads TGTGCCAGCAGACAGGGCTTTAATGAAAAACTGTTTTTT.